What follows are 32 T cell receptor beta chains derived from one specimen sequenced in a study of shared clonotypes between healthy human individuals. The table came from immunoSEQ multiplex PCR; TCRdb's copy has only in-frame clones and leaves some out. The table lists around 1,000,000 clones, approximately 77% of them singletons. Sequenced sample: memory CD4+ T cells from PBMCs. Regarding subset: CD45RA-negative fraction. All receptors come from a man between 18 and 35 years old in good health. Some clones in this sample may be carry-over from other donors' samples.

Points on this clone: This may come from a read error, since a much larger clone is one base off. The chain's CDR3 is CASSLTGDTGAFF. The CDR3 bases are TGTGCCAGCAGCCTTACAGGGGACACTGGAGCTTTCTTT. The genes are TRBV7-9 and TRBJ1-1; TRBD1 matches at 7 bases. The germline V gene encodes CDR1 SEHNR and CDR2 FQNEAQ (reference sequence). The CDR3 is 13 residues long.

The rearrangement uses TRBV2 and TRBJ2-7; TRBD1 agrees at 8 bases. J gave up 2 bases and V 7 bases, and 10 bases lay outside the gene matches. The CDR3 sequence is 15 residues long. Per the germline V gene, CDR1 is SNHLY and CDR2 is FYNNEI. For the CDR3, the DNA is TGTGCCAGCACCCTCGAGGACAGGGCGACCTACGAGCAGTACTTC. Protein: CASTLEDRATYEQYF.

V and J are TRBV18 and TRBJ2-2; unclear D gene. Trimming shortened V by 6 bases and J by 0 bases, and 14 bases separated the two germline ends. The CDR3 totals 16 residues. In germline, CDR1 is KGHSH, CDR2 LQKENI. The CDR3, as DNA: TGTGCCAGCTCTCTAGTGACAATCGCGAACACCGGGGAGCTGTTTTTT. As protein: CASSLVTIANTGELFF.

About this clone: Other DNA variants within this sample encode the same CDR3. This rearrangement joins TRBV18 to TRBJ2-7; 8 bases map to TRBD2. The CDR3 is made up of 14 amino acids. Germline CDR1 and CDR2: KGHSH and LQKENI. The ends lost 3 bases at V and 1 base at J; junction bases unmatched: 2. CDR3 coding DNA: TGTGCCAGCTCACCCACGGGAGGGTCCTACGAGCAGTACTTC. It encodes CASSPTGGSYEQYF. Using reference TRBV18 and TRBJ2-7 for the parts outside the CDR3, the full variable domain is NAGVMQNPRHLVRRRGQEARLRCSPMKGHSHVYWYRQLPEEGLKFMVYLQKENIIDESGMPKERFSAEFPKEGPSILRIQQVVRGDSAAYFCASSPTGGSYEQYFGPGTRLTVT.

The chain employs TRBV5-6 and TRBJ1-2, with 8 bases aligning to TRBD1. Germline V gene sequence: CDR1 SGHDT, CDR2 YYEEEE. V gave up 4 bases and J gave up 7 bases; unmatched junction bases: 9. This CDR3 is built from 14 residues. This chain's CDR3 is CASSRGQGGIGYTF. Here the CDR3 DNA reads TGTGCCAGCAGCCGTGGACAGGGCGGGATTGGCTACACCTTC.

CDR3 loop: CASSFGVSTDTQYF. DNA of the CDR3: TGTGCCAGCAGCTTCGGCGTGAGCACAGATACGCAGTATTTT. V usage is TRBV5-4 and J usage is TRBJ2-3; D gene uncertain. Germline V gene sequence: CDR1 SGHNT, CDR2 YYREEE (reference sequence). V was pared by 2 bases and J by 0 bases, with 7 bases between. The CDR3 contains 14 residues.

The J gene is TRBJ2-3, the V gene TRBV5-1; 9 positions match TRBD1. In germline, CDR1 is SGHRS, CDR2 YFSETQ. This CDR3 is built from 16 residues. Unmatched junction bases numbered 12, after V lost 6 bases and J lost 4 bases. CDR3 nucleotides: TGCGCCAGCACTAAACCGGGACAGGGTGGCGCAGATACGCAGTATTTT. Protein: CASTKPGQGGADTQYF.

The V gene is TRBV28, the J gene TRBJ2-3, with 8 bases aligning to TRBD2. Germline CDR1 and CDR2: MDHEN and SYDVKM. J was trimmed by 4 bases and V by 4 bases; bases with no gene match: 4. The CDR3 covers 14 residues. For the CDR3, the DNA is TGTGCCAGCAGTTCGCCGGGACTAGCAGATACGCAGTATTTT. It is translated as CASSSPGLADTQYF.

The chain recombines TRBV28 with TRBJ1-1; maybe TRBD1 (6 bases). The CDR3 length is 13 residues. V was cut by 7 bases and J by 0 bases, with 9 bases left in between. Germline loops: CDR1 MDHEN, CDR2 SYDVKM. CDR3 sequence reads: CASMGAMNTEAFF. CDR3 sequence (DNA): TGTGCCAGCATGGGGGCTATGAACACTGAAGCTTTCTTT.

This chain links TRBV7-2 with TRBJ2-1, with D perhaps being TRBD1 or TRBD2 (5 bases each). CDR3 size: 14 residues. Germline CDR1 reads SGHTA; CDR2 reads FQGNSA. Trimming took 5 bases from V and 4 from J, leaving 12 bases between them. CDR3 sequence reads: CASSKRWGYNEQFF. CDR3 bases: TGTGCCAGCAGCAAGAGGTGGGGGTACAATGAGCAGTTCTTC.

Concerning this clone itself: Distinct nucleotide sequences in the sample also encode this CDR3. The rearrangement links TRBV5-5 to TRBJ1-1, with TRBD1 as a possible D gene (6 bases). Germline V gene data show CDR1 as SGHKS and CDR2 as YYEKEE (reference sequence). The CDR3 covers 13 residues. V gave up 2 bases and J gave up 3 bases, with 8 bases separating them. CDR3 in amino acids: CASSFSGDTEAFF. CDR3 DNA sequence: TGTGCCAGCAGCTTTTCAGGGGACACTGAAGCTTTCTTT.

This clone was seen a few times. This rearrangement joins TRBV18 to TRBJ1-5, with TRBD1 identical over 8 bases. The CDR3 has 15 residues. CDR1 KGHSH and CDR2 LQKENI come from the germline V gene. V dropped 1 base and J dropped 6; count of bases not matched to a gene: 5. CDR3 amino acids: CASSPLSGGGQPQHF. In DNA form, the CDR3 reads TGTGCCAGCTCACCACTCTCAGGGGGCGGTCAGCCCCAGCATTTT.

The chain uses TRBV11-2 and TRBJ1-1; D unresolved. The CDR3 totals 15 residues. Per the germline V gene, CDR1 is SGHAT and CDR2 is FQNNGV. V was shortened by 5 bases and J by 1 base, with 14 bases between the two germline ends. The CDR3 loop reads CASSPSWAANTEAFF. Written as DNA, the CDR3 is TGTGCCAGCAGCCCCAGTTGGGCGGCGAACACTGAAGCTTTCTTT.

The sample holds one count of this clone. It may be a read error: a sequence one base away is much more abundant. This specimen includes other DNA sequences encoding the same CDR3. This chain uses TRBV7-9 with TRBJ1-3; D is unresolved. The CDR3 consists of 14 residues. V was clipped by 1 base and J by 0 bases, with 4 bases between them. CDR1 and CDR2 from the germline V gene are SEHNR and FQNEAQ (reference sequence). This CDR3 is CASSLENSGNTIYF. The CDR3 nucleotides read TGTGCCAGCAGCTTAGAAAACTCTGGAAACACCATATATTTT.

The CDR3 spells CASSRRQFNTIYF. CDR3 sequence (DNA): TGTGCCAGCAGCCGCCGACAGTTTAACACCATATATTTT. V and J are TRBV28 and TRBJ1-3; a possible D gene is TRBD1 (5 bases). The CDR3 has 13 amino acids. Trimming stripped 6 bases from V and 7 bases from J, with 13 bases between. Germline values: CDR1 MDHEN, CDR2 SYDVKM.

This clone has only a few counts. The chain links TRBV25-1 to TRBJ2-7; a possible D gene is TRBD1 (5 bases). The CDR3 spans 15 residues. V gave up 1 base and J gave up 4 bases, with 14 bases separating them. Germline V gives CDR1 MGHDK, CDR2 SYGVNS. CDR3 in amino acids: CASSESRGSKYEQYF. DNA of the CDR3: TGTGCCAGCAGTGAATCTAGGGGTAGTAAGTACGAGCAGTACTTC.

The chain combines TRBV5-1 with TRBJ2-1; 7 bases map to TRBD2. Per the germline V gene, CDR1 is SGHRS and CDR2 is YFSETQ. The CDR3 sequence is 14 residues long. V was pared by 3 bases and J by 15 bases, with 15 bases of the junction left unmatched. The CDR3 DNA reads as TGCGCCAGCAGCTCTTCCGGGGAGGGACCTTCGCGGTTCTTC. Protein: CASSSSGEGPSRFF.

This clone was seen a handful of times. The chain recombines TRBV2 with TRBJ1-4; possible D gene TRBD1, 5 bases. Germline values: CDR1 SNHLY, CDR2 FYNNEI. V gave up 3 bases and J gave up 5 bases, with 7 bases separating them. CDR3 length equals 13 residues. This chain's CDR3 is CASSEGPNEKLFF. CDR3 in DNA: TGTGCCAGCAGTGAGGGGCCAAATGAAAAACTGTTTTTT.

The V gene is TRBV5-4, the J gene TRBJ1-1, with TRBD1 matching over 8 bases. V lost 5 bases, J lost 0 bases, and 6 bases stayed unmatched. From germline, CDR1 is SGHNT and CDR2 YYREEE (reference sequence). CDR3 length: 15 amino acids. CDR3 DNA sequence: TGTGCCAGCAGGGGGCCCAGGGGGCTGAACACTGAAGCTTTCTTT. Translating it yields CASRGPRGLNTEAFF. The full variable domain, in which reference TRBV5-4 and TRBJ1-1 provide the parts outside the CDR3, is ETGVTQSPTHLIKTRGQQVTLRCSSQSGHNTVSWYQQALGQGPQFIFQYYREEENGRGNFPPRFSGLQFPNYSSELNVNALELDDSALYLCASRGPRGLNTEAFFGQGTRLTVV.

This clone appeared a single time. The chain employs TRBV28 and TRBJ2-4; D is ambiguous. CDR3 length: 12 amino acids. Trimming removed 8 bases from V and 8 bases from J, with 13 bases in between. The germline CDR1 and CDR2 sequences are MDHEN and SYDVKM. This chain's CDR3 is CASEHNGDIQYF. The CDR3, as DNA: TGTGCCAGCGAACACAATGGGGACATTCAGTACTTC.

The rearrangement joins TRBV6-4 to TRBJ2-3; TRBD2 is a possible D gene (6 bases). This CDR3 has 14 residues. Per germline, CDR1 MRHNA and CDR2 SNTAGT. V was pared by 3 bases and J by 2 bases, with 9 bases between. The CDR3 coding sequence is TGTGCCAGCAGTGATGGGCGGGACACAGATACGCAGTATTTT. Translating gives CASSDGRDTDTQYF.

V is TRBV7-1 and J is TRBJ1-1; D might be TRBD1 (6 bases). TRBV7-1 is an ORF, and what it does is uncertain. V lost 6 bases to trimming and J lost 5 bases, with 13 bases between them. CDR3 size: 13 residues. The CDR3 coding sequence is TGTGCCAGCAGTCGAGATCAGGGGACTGAAGCTTTCTTT. Protein: CASSRDQGTEAFF.

V usage is TRBV5-1 and J usage is TRBJ1-2, with TRBD1 matching 7 bases. Trimming removed 0 bases from V and 4 bases from J; junction bases left unmatched: 15. The germline V gene encodes CDR1 SGHRS and CDR2 YFSETQ. CDR3 length: 18 amino acids. The CDR3 loop reads CASSLDPTGYKDGYGYTF. CDR3 coding DNA: TGCGCCAGCAGCTTGGACCCGACAGGGTATAAAGACGGCTATGGCTACACCTTC.

On this clone: A read error may be the cause here, since a much bigger clone is one base away. V and J are TRBV7-9 and TRBJ1-1, with D uncertain. V was trimmed by 6 bases and J by 1 base, leaving 9 bases between them. Germline CDR1 reads SEHNR; CDR2 reads FQNEAQ (reference sequence). The CDR3 consists of 13 residues. CDR3 loop: CASSWTGNTEAFF. The CDR3, as DNA: TGTGCCAGCAGTTGGACGGGGAACACTGAAGCTTTCTTT.

V gene TRBV11-2 combines with J gene TRBJ2-5, with TRBD1 as a possible D gene (7 bases). Germline CDR1 SGHAT, CDR2 FQNNGV. This CDR3 is built from 12 residues. Trimming took off 6 bases at V and 4 bases at J, with 9 bases between the two ends. Written as DNA, the CDR3 is TGTGCCAGCAGGCAGGGGGGAGAGACCCAGTACTTC. This sequence encodes CASRQGGETQYF. The full variable domain, in which reference TRBV11-2 and TRBJ2-5 provide the parts outside the CDR3, is EAGVAQSPRYKIIEKRQSVAFWCNPISGHATLYWYQQILGQGPKLLIQFQNNGVVDDSQLPKDRFSAERLKGVDSTLKIQPAKLEDSAVYLCASRQGGETQYFGPGTRLLVL.

The gene calls are TRBV5-4 and TRBJ1-1; D gene uncertain. V lost 4 bases and J 7 bases, leaving 11 bases between the germline ends. This CDR3 region has 12 residues. CDR1 and CDR2 (germline): SGHNT, YYREEE (reference sequence). The CDR3 sequence is CASSNASFEAFF. The CDR3 nucleotides are TGTGCCAGCAGCAACGCCAGTTTTGAAGCTTTCTTT.

This clone was recorded only once. CDR3 sequence (DNA): TGTGCCAGCAGGGATGGGGGCCCCCAAGAGACCCAGTACTTC. It specifies CASRDGGPQETQYF. The chain joins TRBV6-6 to TRBJ2-5, with TRBD1 as a possible D gene (6 bases). CDR1 is MNHNY, CDR2 SVGAGI, per germline (reference sequence). Trimming left V 6 bases short and J 1 base short, with 12 bases between. The CDR3 is 14 residues long.

The count of this clone is one. This sequence joins TRBV28 and TRBJ1-1, with unresolved D. Germline CDR1 is MDHEN and CDR2 is SYDVKM. Trimming removed 10 bases at V and 4 bases at J, with 10 bases between. This CDR3 is built from 11 residues. The CDR3 nucleotides read TGTGCCATCCGGGCCCCCACTGAAGCTTTCTTT. Its translation is CAIRAPTEAFF.

This clone was detected only a few times. The J gene is TRBJ1-1, the V gene TRBV5-4; possibly TRBD1 for D (5 bases). The CDR3 runs 15 residues. Germline V gene data show CDR1 as SGHNT and CDR2 as YYREEE (reference sequence). V was trimmed by 0 bases and J by 4 bases, leaving 13 bases between them. CDR3 in amino acids: CASSLGLGTGTEAFF. In DNA, the CDR3 is TGTGCCAGCAGCTTGGGTCTCGGGACGGGCACTGAAGCTTTCTTT. The full variable domain, in which reference TRBV5-4 and TRBJ1-1 provide the parts outside the CDR3, is ETGVTQSPTHLIKTRGQQVTLRCSSQSGHNTVSWYQQALGQGPQFIFQYYREEENGRGNFPPRFSGLQFPNYSSELNVNALELDDSALYLCASSLGLGTGTEAFFGQGTRLTVV.

The genes are TRBV28 and TRBJ1-2; TRBD1 might be the D (5 bases). CDR3 size: 16 residues. Germline V gene sequence: CDR1 MDHEN, CDR2 SYDVKM. Between the trimmed V and J ends, which lost 5 bases and 1 base, there was a span of 17 bases. The CDR3 DNA follows: TGTGCCAGCAGTCCATCTCCGGGACTGAGTAACTATGGCTACACCTTC. It yields the protein CASSPSPGLSNYGYTF.

The chain links TRBV18 to TRBJ2-2, with TRBD2 matching over 8 bases. The CDR3 totals 17 residues. After removal of 5 bases from V and 4 bases from J, the junction contained 12 bases not matched to a gene. Germline lookup yields CDR1 KGHSH and CDR2 LQKENI. The CDR3 nucleotides are TGTGCCAGCTCAGAATACGCACCTGGGACTAGCACCGGGGAGCTGTTTTTT. As protein: CASSEYAPGTSTGELFF.

The chain carries TRBV2 and TRBJ2-3, with a weak D call TRBD2 (6 bases). With 6 bases removed from V and 6 bases from J, the gap between germline ends came to 10 bases. The CDR3 loop spans 12 amino acids. CDR1 is SNHLY and CDR2 is FYNNEI in the germline V gene. Written as DNA, the CDR3 is TGTGCCAGCAGATGGGAGGCCGATACGCAGTATTTT. It codes for CASRWEADTQYF. Drawing the rest from reference TRBV2 and TRBJ2-3, the complete variable domain is EPEVTQTPSHQVTQMGQEVILRCVPISNHLYFYWYRQILGQKVEFLVSFYNNEISEKSEIFDDQFSVERPDGSNFTLKIRSTKLEDSAMYFCASRWEADTQYFGPGTRLTVL.